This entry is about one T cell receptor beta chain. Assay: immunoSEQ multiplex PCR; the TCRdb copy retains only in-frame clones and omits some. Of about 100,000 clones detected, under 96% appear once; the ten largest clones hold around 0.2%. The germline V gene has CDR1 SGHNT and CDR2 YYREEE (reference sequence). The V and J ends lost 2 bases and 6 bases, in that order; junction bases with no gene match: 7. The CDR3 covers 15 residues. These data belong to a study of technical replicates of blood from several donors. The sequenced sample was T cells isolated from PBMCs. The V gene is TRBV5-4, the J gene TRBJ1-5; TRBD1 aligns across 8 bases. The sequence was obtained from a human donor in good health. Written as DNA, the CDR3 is TGTGCCAGCAGCTTTGGAGGGGACAGGTCTCAGCCCCAGCATTTT. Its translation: CASSFGGDRSQPQHF.